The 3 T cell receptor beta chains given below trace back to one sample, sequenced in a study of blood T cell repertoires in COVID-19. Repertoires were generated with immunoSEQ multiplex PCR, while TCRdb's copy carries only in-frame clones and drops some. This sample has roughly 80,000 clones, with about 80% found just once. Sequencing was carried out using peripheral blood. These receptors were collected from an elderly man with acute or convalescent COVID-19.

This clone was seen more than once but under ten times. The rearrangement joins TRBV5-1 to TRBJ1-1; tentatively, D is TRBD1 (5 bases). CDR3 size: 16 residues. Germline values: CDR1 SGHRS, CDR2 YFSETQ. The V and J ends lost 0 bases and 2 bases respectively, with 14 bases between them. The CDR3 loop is CASSLDPGRVNTEAFF. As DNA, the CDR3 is TGCGCCAGCAGCTTGGATCCCGGCAGGGTAAACACTGAAGCTTTCTTT. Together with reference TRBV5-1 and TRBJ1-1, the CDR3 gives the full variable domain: KAGVTQTPRYLIKTRGQQVTLSCSPISGHRSVSWYQQTPGQGLQFLFEYFSETQRNKGNFPGRFSGRQFSNSRSEMNVSTLELGDSALYLCASSLDPGRVNTEAFFGQGTRLTVV.

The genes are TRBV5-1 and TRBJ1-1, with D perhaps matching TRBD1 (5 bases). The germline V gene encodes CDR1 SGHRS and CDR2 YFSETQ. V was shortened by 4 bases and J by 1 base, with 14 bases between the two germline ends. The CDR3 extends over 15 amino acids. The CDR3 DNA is TGCGCCAGCAGCCCCGGGGGGACCCAGAACACTGAAGCTTTCTTT. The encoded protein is CASSPGGTQNTEAFF. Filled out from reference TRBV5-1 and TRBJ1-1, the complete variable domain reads KAGVTQTPRYLIKTRGQQVTLSCSPISGHRSVSWYQQTPGQGLQFLFEYFSETQRNKGNFPGRFSGRQFSNSRSEMNVSTLELGDSALYLCASSPGGTQNTEAFFGQGTRLTVV.

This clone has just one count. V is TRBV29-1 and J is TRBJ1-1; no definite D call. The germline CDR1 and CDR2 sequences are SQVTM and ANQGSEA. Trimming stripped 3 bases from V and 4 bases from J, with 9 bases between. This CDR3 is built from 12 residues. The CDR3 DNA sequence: TGCAGCGTTGACGTGGGGAGCACTGAAGCTTTCTTT. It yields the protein CSVDVGSTEAFF.